This T cell receptor (beta chain) was found in a study of T cell repertoires in ileal Crohn's disease. Broader study findings: Clonal expansions were more frequent in active smokers than non-smokers at surgery.

Roughly 470 nanograms of biopsy DNA per sample underwent TCRB immunosequencing. Sequencing was performed with immunoSEQ multiplex PCR; in TCRdb, only in-frame clones are kept and a portion is missing. The sample shows tens of thousands of clones, 80% to 90% of them seen only once. Patients were adults with ileal or ileocolonic Crohn's disease needing resection. As regards this clone: The antigen is unknown.

V lost 5 bases and J lost 3; bases outside the gene matches: 9. The CDR3 is 15 residues long. Per the germline V gene, CDR1 is MNHEY and CDR2 is SVGAGI. Sequencing input: ileal tissue. The receptor's source is an adult with Crohn's disease. The V call is TRBV6-5, the J call TRBJ2-5; 7 bases match TRBD1. CDR3 region: CASSGTGTAKETQYF. The CDR3 nucleotides read TGTGCCAGCAGTGGCACCGGGACAGCCAAAGAGACCCAGTACTTC.